Below, 3 T cell receptor beta chains from the same sample are listed, as sequenced in a study of blood T cells in healthy people across ages. A second PCR, run for about 7 to 11 cycles, used a sample-barcoded 5' primer plus a J-beta primer mix. TCRdb redid the calling of the 5' RACE reads with MiXCR, one entry per CDR3 protein. The table lists about 1,500,000 distinct CDR3 sequences, 28% of them singletons. The sample comprised blood. The origin of the receptors is a woman under 40 in good health.

Turning to this clonotype: A junction boundary mismatches the germline segment, possibly from a read error. V and J are TRBV28 and TRBJ2-7; 10 positions agree with TRBD2. Germline CDR1 MDHEN, CDR2 SYDVKM. This CDR3 region has 15 residues. The CDR3 DNA follows: TGTGTCAGCAGTGTACAAAGCGGGAGGGCCCTCGAGCAGTACTTC. Its protein product is CVSSVQSGRALEQYF.

The table lists this clonotype with many counts. This chain connects TRBV6-2 or TRBV6-3 to TRBJ2-1; tentatively, D is TRBD1 or TRBD2 (5 bases each). Trimming removed 6 bases from V and 9 bases from J, with 18 bases in between. This CDR3 has 14 residues. Germline V gene lookup returns CDR1 MNHEY and CDR2 SVGEGT. DNA for the CDR3: TGTGCCAGCAGAGCTACTGGGACCAAGGGTGAGCAGTTCTTC. Translation gives CASRATGTKGEQFF.

This clonotype has a handful of counts. The chain recombines TRBV7-2 with TRBJ1-4; D uncertain. V was trimmed by 2 bases and J by 10 bases, leaving 11 bases between them. Per germline, CDR1 SGHTA and CDR2 FQGNSA. The CDR3 runs 13 residues. The CDR3, as DNA: TGTGCCAGCAGCTTATCTTCCGGAGTAAAACTGTTTTTT. Translating gives CASSLSSGVKLFF.